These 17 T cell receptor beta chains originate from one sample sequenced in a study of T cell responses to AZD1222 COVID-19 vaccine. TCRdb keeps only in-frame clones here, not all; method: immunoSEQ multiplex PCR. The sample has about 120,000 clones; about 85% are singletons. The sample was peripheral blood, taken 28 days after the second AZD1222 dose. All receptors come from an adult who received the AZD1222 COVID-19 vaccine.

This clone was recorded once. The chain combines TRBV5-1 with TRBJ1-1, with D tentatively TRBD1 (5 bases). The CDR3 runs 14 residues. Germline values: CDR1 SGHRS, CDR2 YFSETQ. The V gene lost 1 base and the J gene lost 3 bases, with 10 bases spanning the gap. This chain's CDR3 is CASSLLGDHTEAFF. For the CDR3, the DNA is TGCGCCAGCAGCTTGTTAGGGGACCACACTGAAGCTTTCTTT.

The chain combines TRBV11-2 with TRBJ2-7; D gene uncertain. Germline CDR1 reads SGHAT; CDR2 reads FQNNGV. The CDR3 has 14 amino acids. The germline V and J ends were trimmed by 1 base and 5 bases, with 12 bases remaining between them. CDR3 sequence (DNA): TGTGCCAGCAGCTTAGCACGGGTAGCAGACGAGCAGTACTTC. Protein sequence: CASSLARVADEQYF.

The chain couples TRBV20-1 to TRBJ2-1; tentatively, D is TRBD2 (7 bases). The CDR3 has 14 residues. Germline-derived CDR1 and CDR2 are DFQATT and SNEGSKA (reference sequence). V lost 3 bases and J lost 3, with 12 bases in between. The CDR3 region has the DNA TGCAGTGCTAGTGGAGGGGGGGTCTACAATGAGCAGTTCTTC. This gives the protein CSASGGGVYNEQFF.

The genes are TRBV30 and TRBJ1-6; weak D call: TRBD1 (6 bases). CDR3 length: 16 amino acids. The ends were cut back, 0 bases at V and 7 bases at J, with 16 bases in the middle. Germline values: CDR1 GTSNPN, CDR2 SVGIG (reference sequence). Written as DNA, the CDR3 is TGTGCCTGGAGTGTCGTGGGGGCTCCAGCGAATTCACCCCTCCACTTT. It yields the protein CAWSVVGAPANSPLHF.

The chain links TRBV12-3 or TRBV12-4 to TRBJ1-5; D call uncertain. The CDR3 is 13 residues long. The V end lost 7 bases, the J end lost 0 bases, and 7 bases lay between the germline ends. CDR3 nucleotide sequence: TGTGCCAGCACTCTCGGTAGCAATCAGCCCCAGCATTTT. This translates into CASTLGSNQPQHF.

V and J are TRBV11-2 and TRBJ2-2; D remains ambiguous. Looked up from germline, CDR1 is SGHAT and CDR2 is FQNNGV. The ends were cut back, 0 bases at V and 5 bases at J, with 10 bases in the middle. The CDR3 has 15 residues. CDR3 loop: CASSLDRWATGELFF. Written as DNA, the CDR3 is TGTGCCAGCAGCTTAGATAGGTGGGCTACCGGGGAGCTGTTTTTT.

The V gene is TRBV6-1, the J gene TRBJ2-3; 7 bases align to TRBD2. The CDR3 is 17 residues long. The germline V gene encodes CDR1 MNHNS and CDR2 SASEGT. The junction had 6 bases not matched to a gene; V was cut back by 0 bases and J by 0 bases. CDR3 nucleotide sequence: TGTGCCAGCAGTGAAGCGCCGCCGGGGGGTAGCACAGATACGCAGTATTTT. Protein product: CASSEAPPGGSTDTQYF.

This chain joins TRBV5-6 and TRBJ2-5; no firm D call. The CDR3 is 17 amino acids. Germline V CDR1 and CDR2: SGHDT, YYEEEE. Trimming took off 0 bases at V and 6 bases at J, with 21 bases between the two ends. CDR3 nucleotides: TGTGCCAGCAGCTTGGCCGGTAGTCGGTTCAGAAAGAAGACCCAGTACTTC. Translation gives CASSLAGSRFRKKTQYF.

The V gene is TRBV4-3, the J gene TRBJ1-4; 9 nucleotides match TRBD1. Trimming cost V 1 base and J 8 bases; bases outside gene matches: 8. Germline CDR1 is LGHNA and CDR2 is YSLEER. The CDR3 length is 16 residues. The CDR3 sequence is CASSQVGQGRGEKLFF. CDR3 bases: TGCGCCAGCAGCCAAGTGGGACAGGGAAGGGGCGAAAAACTGTTTTTT.

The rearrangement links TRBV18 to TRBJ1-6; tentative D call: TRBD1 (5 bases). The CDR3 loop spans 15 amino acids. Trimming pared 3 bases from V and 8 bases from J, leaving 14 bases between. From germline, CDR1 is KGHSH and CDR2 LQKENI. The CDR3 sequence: CASSPRTLGDSPLHF. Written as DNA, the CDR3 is TGTGCCAGCTCACCCCGGACCTTGGGGGATTCACCCCTCCACTTT.

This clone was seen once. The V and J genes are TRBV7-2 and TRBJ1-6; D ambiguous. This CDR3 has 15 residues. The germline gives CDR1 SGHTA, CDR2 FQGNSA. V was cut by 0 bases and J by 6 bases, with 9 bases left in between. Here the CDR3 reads CASSLAVAFNSPLHF. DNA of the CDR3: TGTGCCAGCAGCTTAGCAGTGGCATTTAATTCACCCCTCCACTTT.

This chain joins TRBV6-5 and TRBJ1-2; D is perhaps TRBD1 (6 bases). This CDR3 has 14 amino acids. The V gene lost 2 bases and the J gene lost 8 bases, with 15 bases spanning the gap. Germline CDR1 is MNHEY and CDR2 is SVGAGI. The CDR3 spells CASSYGGAGRGYTF. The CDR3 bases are TGTGCCAGCAGTTACGGGGGGGCAGGAAGGGGCTACACCTTC.

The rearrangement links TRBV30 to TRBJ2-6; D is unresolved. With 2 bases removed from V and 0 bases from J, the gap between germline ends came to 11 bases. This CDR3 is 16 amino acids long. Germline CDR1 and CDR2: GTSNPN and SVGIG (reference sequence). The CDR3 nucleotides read TGTGCCTGGAGTAGAGTTTTCAGCTCTGGGGCCAACGTCCTGACTTTC. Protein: CAWSRVFSSGANVLTF.

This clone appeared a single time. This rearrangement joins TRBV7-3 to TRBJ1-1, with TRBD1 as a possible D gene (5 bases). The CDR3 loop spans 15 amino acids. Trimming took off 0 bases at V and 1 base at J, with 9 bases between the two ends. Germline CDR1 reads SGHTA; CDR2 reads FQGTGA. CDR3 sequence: CASSLTGLTNTEAFF. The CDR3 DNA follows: TGTGCCAGCAGCTTAACGGGACTTACGAACACTGAAGCTTTCTTT.

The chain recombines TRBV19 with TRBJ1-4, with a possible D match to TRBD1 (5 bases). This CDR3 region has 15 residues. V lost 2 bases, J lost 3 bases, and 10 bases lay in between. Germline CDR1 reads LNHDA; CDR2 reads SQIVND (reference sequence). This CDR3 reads CASSIITGPNEKLFF. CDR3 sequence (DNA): TGTGCCAGTAGTATAATTACGGGACCTAATGAAAAACTGTTTTTT. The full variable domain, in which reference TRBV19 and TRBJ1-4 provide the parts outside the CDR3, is DGGITQSPKYLFRKEGQNVTLSCEQNLNHDAMYWYRQDPGQGLRLIYYSQIVNDFQKGDIAEGYSVSREKKESFPLTVTSAQKNPTAFYLCASSIITGPNEKLFFGSGTQLSVL.

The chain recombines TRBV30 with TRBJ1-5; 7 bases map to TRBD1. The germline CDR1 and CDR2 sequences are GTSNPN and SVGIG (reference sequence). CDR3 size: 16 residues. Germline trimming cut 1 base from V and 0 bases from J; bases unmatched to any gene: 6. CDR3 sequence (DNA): TGTGCCTGGAGTGGGGCAGGGGGAATTAGCAATCAGCCCCAGCATTTT. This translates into CAWSGAGGISNQPQHF.

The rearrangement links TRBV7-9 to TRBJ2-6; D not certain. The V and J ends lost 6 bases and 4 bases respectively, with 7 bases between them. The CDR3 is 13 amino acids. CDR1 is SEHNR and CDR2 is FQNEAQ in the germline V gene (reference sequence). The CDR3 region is CASRGFGANVLTF. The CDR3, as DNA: TGTGCCAGCAGGGGTTTCGGGGCCAACGTCCTGACTTTC.